Listed below are T cell receptor beta chains from one sample, sequenced in a study of cytomegalovirus exposure and HLA in healthy donors. The data were produced by immunoSEQ multiplex PCR, yet TCRdb's version contains in-frame clones alone and is incomplete. The sample consists of under 200,000 clones, about 79% of them appearing once. Sample: PBMCs. These receptors came from a female donor in good health and CMV-seronegative. CDR3s include the opening cysteine and the closing phenylalanine or tryptophan.

TRBJ2-7 TRBV28 CASKSGGRDYEQYF
TRBJ1-1 TRBV19 CASSIPGQVTEAFF
TRBJ1-6 TRBV6-6 CASSGRQGTDSPLHF
TRBJ1-1 TRBV30 CAWSTGGPGEAFF
TRBJ2-7 TRBV5-5 CASSLVGGSTYEQYF
TRBJ2-3 TRBV13 CASSKRLAGLVDTQYF
TRBJ1-6 TRBV6-5 CASATGGNSPLHF
TRBJ2-3 TRBV7-9 CASSLNPGFLTDTQYF
TRBJ2-2 TRBV7-2 CASSPPGLAGLTGELFF
TRBJ1-2 TRBV28 CASSLSMGRGPTF
TRBJ2-6 TRBV13 CASSHPRGSGANVLTF
TRBJ1-5 TRBV4-3 CASSQAPGGNQPQHF